A selection of T cell receptor beta chains follows, all from one sample in a study of CD8 T cells in Susac syndrome. TCRdb passed the immunoSEQ multiplex PCR reads through MiXCR, listing each CDR3 protein once. The top ten clones hold 0.14% to 0.15% of a sample with 150,000 to 190,000 distinct CDR3 sequences, around 95% of them seen once. Sequencing was done on a sample of CD8+ T cells from PBMCs. Receptors originate from a human donor with multiple sclerosis. Each CDR3 is given with its conserved first and last residue. D genes are given only for firm matches. Not all rows give a size; the values are once, few, many and, for expanded clones, a class.

TRBJ2-4,.,TRBV27,few,CASSLRLGGNIQYF,TGTGCCAGCAGTTTACGACTAGGGGGAAACATTCAGTACTTC
TRBJ2-3,.,TRBV18,.,CASSPYGSSTDTQYF,TGTGCCAGCTCACCATATGGATCTAGCACAGATACGCAGTATTTT
TRBJ2-7,.,TRBV3-1,.,CASSLPAARSTYEQYF,TGTGCCAGCAGCCTCCCCGCCGCACGGAGCACCTACGAGCAGTACTTC
TRBJ2-1,.,TRBV27,.,CASNWRASYNEQFF,TGTGCCAGCAACTGGCGAGCTTCCTACAATGAGCAGTTCTTC
TRBJ1-2,.,TRBV12-3/TRBV12-4,.,CASRSTGSYYGYTF,TGTGCCAGCAGGTCGACAGGCTCGTACTATGGCTACACCTTC
TRBJ2-1,.,TRBV15,.,CATSSFPRQTSYNEQFF,TGTGCCACCAGCAGTTTCCCGCGACAGACGTCCTACAATGAGCAGTTCTTC
TRBJ2-3,.,TRBV9,once,CASSVEGSADTQYF,TGTGCCAGCAGCGTAGAAGGGTCGGCAGATACGCAGTATTTT
TRBJ2-5,TRBD1,TRBV5-1,.,CASSEGGSGETQYF,TGCGCCAGCAGCGAAGGGGGCTCGGGGGAGACCCAGTACTTC
TRBJ1-5,.,TRBV10-3,.,CAISESIYQPQHF,TGTGCCATCAGTGAGTCAATTTATCAGCCCCAGCATTTT
TRBJ2-3,.,TRBV15,.,CATSTPRTDTQYF,TGTGCCACCAGCACCCCCCGCACAGATACGCAGTATTTT
TRBJ2-1,.,TRBV11-2,.,CASSLIDYNEQFF,TGTGCCAGCAGCTTAATCGACTACAATGAGCAGTTCTTC
TRBJ2-1,.,TRBV7-2,.,CASSLDSYSSSYNEQFF,TGTGCCAGCAGCTTGGACAGTTACTCAAGCTCCTACAATGAGCAGTTCTTC
TRBJ2-7,.,TRBV27,.,CASSLAVSSYEQYF,TGTGCCAGCAGTTTAGCGGTTAGCTCCTACGAGCAGTACTTC
TRBJ1-2,TRBD1,TRBV2,.,CASRPKGTGLDGYTF,TGTGCCAGCAGACCTAAGGGGACAGGGCTCGATGGCTACACCTTC
TRBJ2-1,.,TRBV14,.,CASSPSPRYEQFF,TGTGCCAGCAGCCCTTCACCCCGCTATGAGCAGTTCTTC
TRBJ1-1,.,TRBV2,.,CASRVEAFDTEAFF,TGTGCCAGCAGAGTGGAGGCTTTTGACACTGAAGCTTTCTTT
TRBJ1-5,.,TRBV2,.,CASSEGEDYQPQHF,TGTGCCAGCAGTGAGGGAGAGGATTATCAGCCCCAGCATTTT
TRBJ2-5,.,TRBV7-9,.,CASSLEYGEETQYF,TGTGCCAGCAGCTTAGAGTACGGAGAAGAGACCCAGTACTTC
TRBJ2-6,TRBD1,TRBV12-3/TRBV12-4,.,CASSNHKPPQGALFSGANVLTF,TGTGCCAGCAGTAACCACAAACCTCCCCAGGGGGCTCTATTCTCTGGGGCCAACGTCCTGACTTTC
TRBJ1-2,.,TRBV29-1,.,CSGGGGDGSHGYTF,TGCAGCGGGGGGGGAGGCGACGGGTCTCACGGCTACACCTTC
TRBJ1-2,.,TRBV5-1,.,CASSLEPGNYGYTF,TGCGCCAGCAGCTTGGAGCCGGGGAACTATGGCTACACCTTC
TRBJ2-3,.,TRBV9,.,CASRGTSTDTQYF,TGTGCCAGCAGAGGGACCAGCACAGATACGCAGTATTTT
TRBJ1-1,.,TRBV1,.,CTSSQGRKAFF,TGCACCAGCAGCCAAGGCAGGAAAGCTTTCTTT
TRBJ2-7,TRBD1,TRBV3-1,.,CASSPRAGGEQYF,TGTGCCAGCAGCCCTAGGGCAGGGGGCGAGCAGTACTTC
TRBJ2-7,.,TRBV30,.,CAWSLGGPEIGYEQYF,TGTGCCTGGAGTCTCGGGGGGCCTGAAATCGGCTACGAGCAGTACTTC
TRBJ2-1,TRBD2,TRBV20-1,once,CSARALAASSYNEQFF,TGCAGTGCTAGAGCTCTAGCGGCCAGCTCCTACAATGAGCAGTTCTTC
TRBJ1-2,.,TRBV14,.,CASSQDGGHSGYTF,TGTGCCAGCAGCCAAGATGGAGGGCATAGTGGCTACACCTTC
TRBJ2-2,.,TRBV27,.,CASSLRVGELFF,TGTGCCAGCAGTTTGAGGGTCGGGGAGCTGTTTTTT
TRBJ1-1,.,TRBV29-1,.,CSAEAGENTEAFF,TGCAGCGCCGAAGCAGGGGAGAACACTGAAGCTTTCTTT
TRBJ1-5,.,TRBV7-8,.,CASSLVIGSNQPQHF,TGTGCCAGCAGCTTAGTGATTGGTAGCAATCAGCCCCAGCATTTT
TRBJ2-7,.,TRBV9,.,CASSVGSAYEQYF,TGTGCCAGCAGCGTAGGCTCAGCCTACGAGCAGTACTTC
TRBJ2-7,TRBD1,TRBV20-1,.,CSASTGDYEQYF,TGCAGTGCTAGTACAGGGGACTACGAGCAGTACTTC
TRBJ1-2,.,TRBV19,.,CASSVRGPNYGYTF,TGTGCCAGTAGCGTCAGGGGACCTAACTATGGCTACACCTTC
TRBJ2-2,.,TRBV9,.,CASSQEEVGELFF,TGTGCCAGCAGCCAAGAGGAGGTCGGGGAGCTGTTTTTT
TRBJ2-1,.,TRBV2,.,CASSELGANEQFF,TGTGCCAGCAGTGAGCTTGGGGCCAATGAGCAGTTCTTC
TRBJ2-7,.,TRBV30,.,CAWEQVLGQQYF,TGTGCCTGGGAGCAGGTGCTCGGGCAGCAGTACTTC
TRBJ2-5,TRBD1,TRBV20-1,.,CSARGAGQGKETQYF,TGCAGTGCTAGAGGGGCCGGACAGGGAAAAGAGACCCAGTACTTC
TRBJ2-2,.,TRBV29-1,.,CSVGTENTGELFF,TGCAGCGTTGGGACAGAGAACACCGGGGAGCTGTTTTTT
TRBJ2-4,.,TRBV5-1,.,CASSLGIGDTPPHF,TGCGCCAGCAGCTTGGGGATTGGGGACACCCCCCCGCACTTC
TRBJ2-5,TRBD2,TRBV25-1,.,CASSEYAPDAGGQETQYF,TGTGCCAGCAGTGAATACGCCCCCGATGCGGGAGGCCAAGAGACCCAGTACTTC
TRBJ2-1,.,TRBV29-1,.,CSVQDWADYNEQFF,TGCAGCGTTCAAGACTGGGCGGATTACAATGAGCAGTTCTTC
TRBJ1-5,TRBD1,TRBV20-1,.,CSARQWTGVGNQPQHF,TGCAGTGCTAGGCAGTGGACAGGGGTCGGCAATCAGCCCCAGCATTTT
TRBJ1-2,.,TRBV9,.,CASSATPLSTDYGYTF,TGTGCCAGCAGCGCGACACCCCTCTCCACCGACTATGGCTACACCTTC
TRBJ1-1,TRBD1,TRBV13,.,CASSYRQGGDTEAFF,TGTGCCAGCAGCTATCGACAGGGTGGAGACACTGAAGCTTTCTTT
TRBJ1-3,.,TRBV20-1,.,CSARMAGNTIYF,TGCAGTGCTCGTATGGCGGGAAACACCATATATTTT
TRBJ1-1,.,TRBV29-1,.,CSVEVGRANTEAFF,TGCAGCGTTGAAGTCGGCAGGGCGAACACTGAAGCTTTCTTT
TRBJ2-7,.,TRBV13,.,CASSLGSRGYF,TGTGCCAGCAGCTTAGGTAGTCGGGGATACTTC
TRBJ2-7,.,TRBV2,.,CASSDGISYEQYF,TGTGCCAGCAGTGACGGAATCTCCTACGAGCAGTACTTC